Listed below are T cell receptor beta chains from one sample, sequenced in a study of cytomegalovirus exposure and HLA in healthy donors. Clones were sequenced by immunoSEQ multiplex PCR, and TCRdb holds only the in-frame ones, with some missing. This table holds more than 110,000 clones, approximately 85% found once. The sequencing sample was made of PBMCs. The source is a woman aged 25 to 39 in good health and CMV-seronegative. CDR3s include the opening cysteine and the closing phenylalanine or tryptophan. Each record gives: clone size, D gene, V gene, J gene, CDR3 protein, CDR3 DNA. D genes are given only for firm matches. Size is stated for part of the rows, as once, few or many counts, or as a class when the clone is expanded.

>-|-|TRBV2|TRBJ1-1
CASSLYLYTEAFF
TGTGCCAGCAGTCTCTACTTGTACACTGAAGCTTTCTTT
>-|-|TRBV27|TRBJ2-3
CASSPYSGTQYF
TGTGCCAGCAGCCCTTATTCCGGTACGCAGTATTTT
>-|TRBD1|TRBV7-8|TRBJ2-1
CASSLATTGGVEQFF
TGTGCCAGCAGCTTAGCTACCACAGGGGGCGTTGAGCAGTTCTTC
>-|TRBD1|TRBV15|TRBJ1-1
CATSRDNRGNTEAFF
TGTGCCACCAGCAGAGATAACAGGGGTAATACTGAAGCTTTCTTT
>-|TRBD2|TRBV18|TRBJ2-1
CASSPPLVAGGDNEQFF
TGTGCCAGCTCACCACCCTTAGTAGCGGGGGGAGACAATGAGCAGTTCTTC
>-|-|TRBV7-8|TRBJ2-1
CASSDRSGVYNEQFF
TGTGCCAGCAGCGATCGATCAGGGGTCTACAATGAGCAGTTCTTC
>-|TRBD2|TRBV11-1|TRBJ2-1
CASRTGGSYNEQFF
TGTGCCAGCCGCACGGGGGGCTCCTACAATGAGCAGTTCTTC
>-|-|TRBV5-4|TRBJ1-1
CASSRDSSNTEAFF
TGTGCCAGCAGTCGAGACAGTAGCAACACTGAAGCTTTCTTT
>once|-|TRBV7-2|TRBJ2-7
CASSVTFGRASWGSYEQYF
TGTGCCAGCAGCGTGACGTTCGGCAGGGCGTCCTGGGGCTCCTACGAGCAGTACTTC
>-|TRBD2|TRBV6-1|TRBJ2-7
CASSEGTSGDIYEQYF
TGTGCCAGCAGTGAGGGGACTAGCGGGGATATCTACGAGCAGTACTTC
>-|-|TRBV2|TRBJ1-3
CASNDRGNTIYF
TGTGCCAGCAATGACAGGGGAAACACCATATATTTT
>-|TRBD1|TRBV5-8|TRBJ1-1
CASSLSRQGWMAEAFF
TGTGCCAGCAGCTTGTCACGACAGGGGTGGATGGCTGAAGCTTTCTTT
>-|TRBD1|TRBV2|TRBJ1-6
CASRATGGHSPLHF
TGTGCCAGCAGAGCCACAGGGGGTCATTCACCCCTCCACTTT
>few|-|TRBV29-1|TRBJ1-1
CSVERRLDTEAFF
TGCAGCGTTGAACGGCGGCTGGACACTGAAGCTTTCTTT
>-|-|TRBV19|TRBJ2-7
CASSRDINSYEQYF
TGTGCCAGTAGTCGGGACATTAACTCCTACGAGCAGTACTTC
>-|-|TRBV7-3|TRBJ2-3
CASSPTRDRFTDTQYF
TGTGCCAGCAGTCCCACCCGGGATCGCTTCACAGATACGCAGTATTTT
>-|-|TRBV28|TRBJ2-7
CASTQGGGTYEQYF
TGTGCCAGCACCCAGGGAGGGGGTACCTACGAGCAGTACTTC